Sequencing of this TCR beta chain was carried out in a study of blood T cell repertoires in COVID-19. Overall study context: The United States, Italy and Spain were the sources of the acute and convalescent COVID-19 samples. PBMCs, B-cell-depleted T cells, or T cells were the source of the cDNA or gDNA that made up the material.

The trim removed 4 bases at V and 2 bases at J, leaving 6 bases unmatched. The CDR3 is made up of 16 amino acids. CDR1 is SGHRS and CDR2 is YFSETQ in the germline V gene. Original analysis: Scientists estimated how many nucleated cells there were by amplifying reference gene primers. Produced via immunoSEQ multiplex PCR; TCRdb's table is partial and in-frame only. Clonal size and the V and J genes are those of that table, whereas D and trimming came from the DNA. The sample has almost 350,000 clones; roughly nine tenths are singletons. Seattle's cohort entered during active infection and was followed longitudinally.

The chain employs TRBV5-1 and TRBJ1-4; 9 nucleotides align to TRBD1. This TCR derives from a woman between 55 and 75 years old with COVID-19, enrolled during active disease. Material: peripheral blood. CDR3 nucleotides: TGCGCCAGCAGCCCCCGCGGACAGGGGACTAATGAAAAACTGTTTTTT. It specifies CASSPRGQGTNEKLFF.